The 2 T cell receptor beta chains reported below all come from one sample, sequenced in a study of regulatory T cells in long-lasting Graves disease. According to the study, TCR beta libraries were built with iRepertoire HTBI primers and CDR3-region Arm-PCR. MiXCR, run by TCRdb on the multiplex PCR reads, gives a single entry per CDR3 protein. The data hold approximately 230,000 distinct CDR3 sequences, with 18% observed a single time. Time point of the sample: newly diagnosed GD, antithyroid drugs for less than 3 months. From PBMCs, RNA was extracted and then used to make the TCR library. Here the sequenced sample was peripheral blood mononuclear cells (PBMCs), taken at new diagnosis, from a patient treated with antithyroid drugs. These receptors were collected from a female donor with Graves disease.

There are many counts of this clonotype. V usage is TRBV6-1 and J usage is TRBJ2-1; 9 bases align to TRBD2. Germline V gene sequence: CDR1 MNHNS, CDR2 SASEGT. The CDR3 totals 13 residues. V was pared by 10 bases and J by 8 bases, with 9 bases of the junction left unmatched. The CDR3 spells CATRTSVRDEQFF. The DNA of the CDR3 is TGTGCCACCCGGACTAGCGTCAGGGATGAGCAGTTCTTC.

This clonotype came up a few times. This sequence joins TRBV3-1 and TRBJ2-1, with 8 nucleotides matching TRBD2. CDR1 LGHDT and CDR2 YNNKEL come from the germline V gene (reference sequence). The CDR3 runs to 18 residues. The trim removed 2 bases at V and 0 bases at J, leaving 9 bases unmatched. The CDR3: CASSQLKRESHSYNEQFF. The CDR3 coding sequence is TGTGCCAGCAGCCAACTTAAGCGGGAGAGTCACTCCTACAATGAGCAGTTCTTC.